The 14 T cell receptor beta chains below all came from one sample that was sequenced in a study of response to subunit inactivated influenza vaccine. In TCRdb, the RT-PCR reads were re-called with MiXCR into one record per CDR3 protein. The data contain around 520,000 distinct CDR3 sequences, approximately 12% of them seen just once; the ten biggest clones take up roughly 10%. Material: PBMCs from blood, obtained on the day of vaccination. These receptors were collected from a man aged 50 to 60 who received an inactivated influenza vaccine.

Here the CDR3 DNA reads TGCAGCGTTCGTCTAGCGGCGAACACCGGGGAGCTGTTTTTT. Its protein product is CSVRLAANTGELFF. The gene calls are TRBV29-1 and TRBJ2-2, with TRBD2 matching 7 bases. V gave up 5 bases and J gave up 0 bases; unmatched junction bases: 3. Germline V CDR1 and CDR2: SQVTM, ANQGSEA. The CDR3 contains 14 residues.

The chain is built from TRBV2 and TRBJ2-7; 7 positions match TRBD1. This CDR3 has 13 residues. J was trimmed by 3 bases and V by 7 bases; bases with no gene match: 6. Germline lookup yields CDR1 SNHLY and CDR2 FYNNEI. The CDR3 spells CASNGQAYYEQYF. In DNA form, the CDR3 reads TGTGCCAGCAACGGACAGGCCTACTACGAGCAGTACTTC.

V usage is TRBV2 and J usage is TRBJ2-2, with D perhaps matching TRBD1 (6 bases). The CDR3 length is 15 residues. Germline V CDR1 and CDR2: SNHLY, FYNNEI. The germline V and J ends were trimmed by 6 bases and 6 bases, with 17 bases remaining between them. In nucleotides, the CDR3 is TGTGCCAGCAGGCAGGGGATAGTTATCTCCGGGGAGCTGTTTTTT. Encoded protein: CASRQGIVISGELFF. The full variable domain, completed using reference TRBV2 and TRBJ2-2, is EPEVTQTPSHQVTQMGQEVILRCVPISNHLYFYWYRQILGQKVEFLVSFYNNEISEKSEIFDDQFSVERPDGSNFTLKIRSTKLEDSAMYFCASRQGIVISGELFFGEGSRLTVL.

Ten or more counts support this clonotype. This chain joins TRBV20-1 and TRBJ2-2, with 7 bases fitting TRBD2. The CDR3 is made up of 16 amino acids. Germline V lookup: CDR1 DFQATT, CDR2 SNEGSKA (reference sequence). J gave up 1 base and V 0 bases, and 5 bases lay outside the gene matches. CDR3 sequence: CSARDLGGGNTGELFF. CDR3 DNA sequence: TGCAGTGCTAGAGATCTAGGCGGGGGGAACACCGGGGAGCTGTTTTTT.

This clonotype was counted a few times. The rearrangement joins TRBV3-1 to TRBJ2-3; 11 positions agree with TRBD2. The CDR3 consists of 19 residues. V trimming: 11 bases; J trimming: 1 base; junction bases outside the gene matches: 20. From germline, CDR1 is LGHDT and CDR2 YNNKEL (reference sequence). CDR3 loop: CACCSNRLAGFAGTDTQYF. The CDR3 region has the DNA TGTGCCTGCTGTTCAAACCGACTAGCGGGGTTTGCAGGCACAGATACGCAGTATTTT.

This clonotype was found many times. The CDR3 protein is CASSHLDEAKNIQYF. As DNA, the CDR3 is TGCGCCAGCAGCCACCTAGACGAAGCCAAAAACATTCAGTACTTC. This rearrangement joins TRBV4-1 to TRBJ2-4; D uncertain. V dropped 3 bases and J dropped 0 bases, with 9 bases sitting between them. This CDR3 comprises 15 residues. CDR1 MGHRA and CDR2 YSYEKL come from the germline V gene.

This clonotype has ten or more counts. The rearrangement uses TRBV28 and TRBJ2-7, with D perhaps TRBD2 (6 bases). Germline CDR1 and CDR2: MDHEN and SYDVKM. The CDR3 loop spans 14 amino acids. V lost 5 bases to trimming and J lost 3 bases, with 14 bases between them. CDR3 amino acids: CASSDLAGSYEQYF. The CDR3, as DNA: TGTGCCAGCAGTGACCTGGCGGGGAGCTACGAGCAGTACTTC.

The rearrangement joins TRBV10-2 to TRBJ2-5; D gene unclear. The CDR3 covers 14 residues. Trimming removed 4 bases at V and 0 bases at J, with 9 bases between. CDR1 and CDR2 from the germline V gene are WSHSY and SAAADI. This CDR3 is CASSVLTDQETQYF. In DNA, the CDR3 is TGCGCCAGCAGTGTGCTCACAGACCAAGAGACCCAGTACTTC.

This chain uses TRBV27 with TRBJ1-1; possible D gene TRBD1, 5 bases. V lost 5 bases, J lost 4 bases, and 23 bases lay in between. This CDR3 has 17 amino acids. Germline values: CDR1 MNHEY, CDR2 SMNVEV (reference sequence). The CDR3 sequence is CASSPAVSGLRTTEAFF. The DNA for the CDR3 is TGTGCCAGCAGTCCCGCAGTATCGGGGCTTAGAACCACTGAAGCTTTCTTT.

The chain joins TRBV5-1 to TRBJ2-1; 12 nucleotides align to TRBD2. Unmatched junction bases numbered 16, after V lost 7 bases and J lost 2 bases. CDR1 and CDR2 from the germline V gene are SGHRS and YFSETQ. There are 19 residues in the CDR3. The CDR3 bases are TGCGCCAGCGAGGATGTAGGACTAGCGGGAAAGAGGCCCTACAATGAGCAGTTCTTC. This codes for CASEDVGLAGKRPYNEQFF.

This clonotype was picked up a small number of times. This chain joins TRBV20-1 and TRBJ2-7; 11 nucleotides align to TRBD1. Germline V gene lookup returns CDR1 DFQATT and CDR2 SNEGSKA (reference sequence). Losses at the gene ends were 3 bases for V and 12 bases for J; bases not matched to a gene: 10. The CDR3 loop spans 13 amino acids. This chain's CDR3 is CSASPEQGQGAYF. The CDR3 coding sequence is TGCAGTGCTAGCCCAGAGCAAGGACAGGGGGCGTACTTC.

There are many counts of this clonotype. The chain has TRBV6-1 and TRBJ1-1; D gene unclear. This CDR3 has 14 residues. Germline CDR1 reads MNHNS; CDR2 reads SASEGT. Deletions cut 7 bases from V and 5 bases from J, with 17 bases between. CDR3 region: CASKKPGPVTEAFF. In DNA form, the CDR3 reads TGTGCCAGCAAAAAGCCGGGCCCGGTTACTGAAGCTTTCTTT.

This clonotype was seen only a few times. The gene calls are TRBV4-1 and TRBJ2-2; TRBD1 agrees at 7 bases. V lost 1 base to trimming and J lost 1 base; unmatched junction nucleotides: 9. Germline values: CDR1 MGHRA, CDR2 YSYEKL. The CDR3 consists of 18 residues. The chain's CDR3 is CASSQGSHRGQNTGELFF. Written as DNA, the CDR3 is TGCGCCAGCAGCCAAGGCTCCCACAGGGGCCAGAACACCGGGGAGCTGTTTTTT.

V is TRBV3-1 and J is TRBJ2-5, with D possibly TRBD2 on 5 matching bases. CDR1 is LGHDT and CDR2 is YNNKEL in the germline V gene (reference sequence). This CDR3 region has 16 residues. Deletions cut 1 base from V and 7 bases from J, with 19 bases between. The CDR3 sequence: CASSQGGLPLVRTQYF. The CDR3 DNA reads as TGTGCCAGCAGCCAAGGAGGACTTCCCCTCGTGAGGACCCAGTACTTC.